These 16 T cell receptor beta chains share one sample of origin, sequenced in a study of shared clonotypes between healthy human individuals. Method: immunoSEQ multiplex PCR; TCRdb's copy keeps in-frame clones and lacks some. The sample lists over a million clones, approximately 78% occurring once. The source material was memory CD4+ T cells from PBMCs. Sample subset: CD45RA-negative fraction. These receptors all come from a man younger than 35 in good health. Some clones in this sample may be carry-over from other donors' samples.

The chain recombines TRBV7-2 with TRBJ2-1; the D gene is possibly TRBD2 (5 bases). CDR3 length: 15 amino acids. V lost 1 base to trimming and J lost 3 bases, with 10 bases between them. Germline V gene data show CDR1 as SGHTA and CDR2 as FQGNSA. CDR3: CASSLGTLLYNEQFF. DNA for the CDR3: TGTGCCAGCAGCTTAGGGACTCTGCTCTACAATGAGCAGTTCTTC.

This chain uses TRBV9 with TRBJ1-1; maybe TRBD1 (5 bases). The length of the CDR3 is 16 residues. CDR1 is SGDLS and CDR2 is YYNGEE in the germline V gene. The V and J ends lost 0 bases and 5 bases respectively, with 17 bases between them. The CDR3 protein is CASSVGLGTYATEAFF. Here the CDR3 DNA reads TGTGCCAGCAGCGTAGGGCTTGGGACTTACGCTACTGAAGCTTTCTTT.

V is TRBV5-5 and J is TRBJ1-2, with no clear D. The V gene's germline CDR1 is SGHKS and CDR2 YYEKEE (reference sequence). V lost 2 bases to trimming and J lost 5 bases, with 10 bases between them. The length of the CDR3 is 13 residues. The CDR3 nucleotides are TGTGCCAGCAGCTTTTCCTCCCAGTATGGCTACACCTTC. It encodes CASSFSSQYGYTF.

This clone was observed a single time. The chain carries TRBV7-6 and TRBJ2-2; D possibly corresponds to TRBD1 (6 bases). The CDR3 is made up of 14 amino acids. The V and J ends lost 2 bases and 3 bases respectively, with 7 bases between them. Germline CDR1 and CDR2: SGHVS and FNYEAQ. CDR3 in amino acids: CASSLQGHTGELFF. In DNA, the CDR3 is TGTGCCAGCAGCTTACAGGGGCACACCGGGGAGCTGTTTTTT.

The chain combines TRBV7-3 with TRBJ2-1; TRBD2 aligns across 7 bases. This CDR3 region has 16 residues. With 2 bases clipped from V and 9 bases from J, the junction kept 13 bases outside the gene matches. Germline assignment: CDR1 SGHTA and CDR2 FQGTGA. The CDR3 DNA is TGTGCCAGCAGCTTATTGAACCTGGGGGGGTCCGGTGAGCAGTTCTTC. It encodes CASSLLNLGGSGEQFF.

V and J are TRBV4-1 and TRBJ2-2, with a possible D match to TRBD2 (6 bases). Looked up from germline, CDR1 is MGHRA and CDR2 is YSYEKL. CDR3 length equals 15 residues. The V end was cut by 1 base, the J end by 4 bases, with 10 bases between. The CDR3, as DNA: TGCGCCAGCAGCCAAGTGGGGGGACGCACCGGGGAGCTGTTTTTT. Amino acids: CASSQVGGRTGELFF.

The CDR3 sequence is CASSQNLAGGYNEQFF. The CDR3 coding sequence is TGCGCCAGCAGCCAAAATCTAGCGGGAGGGTACAATGAGCAGTTCTTC. J is TRBJ2-1 and V is TRBV4-1; 12 nucleotides align to TRBD2. V lost 2 bases, J lost 4 bases, and 3 bases stayed unmatched. This CDR3 is 16 amino acids long. CDR1 MGHRA and CDR2 YSYEKL come from the germline V gene.

As regards this clone: Other nucleotide sequences in the sample specify the same CDR3. The chain links TRBV7-3 to TRBJ2-7; weak D call: TRBD2 (6 bases). The CDR3 sequence is 13 residues long. V was trimmed by 0 bases and J by 4 bases, leaving 7 bases between them. Per the germline V gene, CDR1 is SGHTA and CDR2 is FQGTGA. The CDR3 sequence is CASSLTREYEQYF. Here the CDR3 DNA reads TGTGCCAGCAGCTTAACTCGGGAGTACGAGCAGTACTTC.

The chain couples TRBV5-1 to TRBJ2-4; D is uncertain. Looked up from germline, CDR1 is SGHRS and CDR2 is YFSETQ. The CDR3 totals 16 residues. V was clipped by 4 bases and J by 1 base, with 15 bases between them. CDR3 nucleotide sequence: TGCGCCAGCAGCCAGGACCCGCCCCCGGCCAAAAACATTCAGTACTTC. Residues: CASSQDPPPAKNIQYF.

This clone was counted once. V and J are TRBV18 and TRBJ2-7; 9 bases agree with TRBD2. V trimming: 8 bases; J trimming: 4 bases; junction bases outside the gene matches: 9. The CDR3 sequence is 14 residues long. CDR1 and CDR2 (germline): KGHSH, LQKENI. The CDR3 sequence: CASAASGKGYEQYF. Here the CDR3 DNA reads TGTGCCAGCGCGGCTAGCGGGAAGGGGTACGAGCAGTACTTC.

V and J are TRBV5-1 and TRBJ2-1; 16 bases are a match to TRBD2. CDR1 is SGHRS and CDR2 is YFSETQ in the germline V gene. The ends lost 4 bases at V and 6 bases at J; junction bases unmatched: 4. The CDR3 length is 16 residues. The CDR3 loop reads CASSPGLAGGGNEQFF. The CDR3 DNA reads TGCGCCAGCAGCCCGGGACTAGCGGGAGGGGGCAATGAGCAGTTCTTC.

The chain combines TRBV6-5 with TRBJ2-2, with 7 bases lining up with TRBD1. Trimming removed 1 base from V and 3 bases from J; junction bases left unmatched: 5. The CDR3 has 16 residues. Germline CDR1 and CDR2: MNHEY and SVGAGI. CDR3 coding DNA: TGTGCCAGCAGTTACTACACCGGGACAGACACCGGGGAGCTGTTTTTT. It is translated as CASSYYTGTDTGELFF.

The CDR3 sequence: CASSLQGDTGELFF. In nucleotides, the CDR3 is TGTGCCAGTAGTTTGCAGGGAGACACCGGGGAGCTGTTTTTT. The chain is built from TRBV19 and TRBJ2-2; D possibly uses TRBD1 or TRBD2 (5 bases each). Germline values: CDR1 LNHDA, CDR2 SQIVND (reference sequence). V was trimmed by 5 bases and J by 3 bases, leaving 10 bases between them. This CDR3 is 14 amino acids long.

This clone has just one count. The rearrangement uses TRBV18 and TRBJ1-5, with 8 bases aligning to TRBD1. V trimming: 1 base; J trimming: 5 bases; junction bases outside the gene matches: 10. CDR3 length: 17 amino acids. Per germline, CDR1 KGHSH and CDR2 LQKENI. CDR3 protein: CASSPRAGGGGDQPQHF. The CDR3, as DNA: TGTGCCAGCTCACCACGGGCAGGGGGCGGAGGGGATCAGCCCCAGCATTTT. The whole variable domain, remainder taken from reference TRBV18 and TRBJ1-5, is NAGVMQNPRHLVRRRGQEARLRCSPMKGHSHVYWYRQLPEEGLKFMVYLQKENIIDESGMPKERFSAEFPKEGPSILRIQQVVRGDSAAYFCASSPRAGGGGDQPQHFGDGTRLSIL.

As concerns this clone: A far larger clone is one base from this, pointing to a likely read error. The rearrangement links TRBV5-1 to TRBJ2-7; 12 bases line up with TRBD2. The germline V gene has CDR1 SGHRS and CDR2 YFSETQ. The ends lost 2 bases at V and 4 bases at J; junction bases unmatched: 1. The CDR3 runs to 14 residues. The CDR3 nucleotides read TGCGCCAGCAGCTTCGGACTAGCGGGATACGAGCAGTACTTC. It is translated as CASSFGLAGYEQYF.

Notes on this clone: A junction boundary mismatches the germline segment, possibly from a read error. The chain combines TRBV18 with TRBJ1-1; D is unclear. This CDR3 spans 13 amino acids. Germline V lookup: CDR1 KGHSH, CDR2 LQKENI. CDR3 nucleotide sequence: TGTGCCAGCTCAGCTTACGAGCGTACTGAAACTTTCTTT. This sequence encodes CASSAYERTETFF.